This T cell receptor beta chain was recovered during a study of T cells after posttransplantation cyclophosphamide. Study-wide results and caveats: Donor CD8+ memory clones often dominated recipient blood repertoires at later times. TRB clonality was highly associated with recipient CMV seropositivity and reactivation.

TCRdb keeps only in-frame clones here, not all; method: immunoSEQ multiplex PCR. This table holds 20,000 to 30,000 clones with no singletons; the top ten claim about 4.2%. In this sample, this clone is medium-sized. Its cognate antigen is unknown. Other DNA sequences in this sample translate to the same CDR3. From germline, CDR1 is LNHDA and CDR2 SQIVND (reference sequence). The CDR3 is 10 amino acids. The ends were cut back, 10 bases at V and 5 bases at J, with 8 bases in the middle. The V gene is TRBV19, the J gene TRBJ2-5; D is undetermined. This clonotype was obtained from a woman in her forties or fifties in good health, CMV-negative, and a related stem cell transplant donor. Sequences were obtained from PBMCs. The CDR3 spells CATGSETQYF. For the CDR3, the DNA is TGTGCCACCGGTTCCGAGACCCAGTACTTC.